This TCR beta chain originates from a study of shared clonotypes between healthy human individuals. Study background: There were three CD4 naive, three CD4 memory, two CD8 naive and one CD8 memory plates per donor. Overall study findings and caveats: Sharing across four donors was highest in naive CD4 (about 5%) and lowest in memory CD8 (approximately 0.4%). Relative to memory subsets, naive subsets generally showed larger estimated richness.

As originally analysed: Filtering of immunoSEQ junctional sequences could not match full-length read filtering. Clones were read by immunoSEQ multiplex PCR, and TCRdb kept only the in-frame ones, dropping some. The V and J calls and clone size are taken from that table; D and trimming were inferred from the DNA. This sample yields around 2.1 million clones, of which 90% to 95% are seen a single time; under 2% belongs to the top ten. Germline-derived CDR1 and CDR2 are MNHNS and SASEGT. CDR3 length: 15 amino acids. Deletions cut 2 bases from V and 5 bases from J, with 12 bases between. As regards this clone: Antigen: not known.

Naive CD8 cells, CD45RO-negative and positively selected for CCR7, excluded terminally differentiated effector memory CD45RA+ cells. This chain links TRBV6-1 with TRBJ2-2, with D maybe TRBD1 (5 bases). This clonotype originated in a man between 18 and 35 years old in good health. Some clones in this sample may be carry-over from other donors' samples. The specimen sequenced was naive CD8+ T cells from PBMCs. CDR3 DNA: TGTGCCAGCAGTGAATGGAAGAGACAGACCGGGGAGCTGTTTTTT. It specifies CASSEWKRQTGELFF.